This T cell receptor beta chain appears in the sequencing data of a study of T-cell reconstitution after alpha-beta-depleted transplantation in children. This CDR3 spans 15 amino acids. Germline-derived CDR1 and CDR2 are LGHDT and YNNKEL (reference sequence). V lost 4 bases and J lost 2, with 9 bases in between. Unique molecular identifiers were incorporated when the TCRbeta library was constructed. TCRdb redid the calling of the PCR reads with MiXCR, one entry per CDR3 protein. This table holds almost 600,000 distinct CDR3 sequences, more than 20% found once. Specimen: PBMCs, collected before TCRalphabeta/CD19-depleted stem cell transplant. This clonotype was obtained from a boy in the first two years of life with Wiskott-Aldrich syndrome, due to receive a stem cell transplant. The chain recombines TRBV3-1 with TRBJ2-6; a possible D gene is TRBD1 (6 bases). Here the CDR3 reads CASSRQGPGANVLTF. DNA for the CDR3: TGTGCCAGCAGCCGCCAGGGGCCTGGGGCCAACGTCCTGACTTTC.